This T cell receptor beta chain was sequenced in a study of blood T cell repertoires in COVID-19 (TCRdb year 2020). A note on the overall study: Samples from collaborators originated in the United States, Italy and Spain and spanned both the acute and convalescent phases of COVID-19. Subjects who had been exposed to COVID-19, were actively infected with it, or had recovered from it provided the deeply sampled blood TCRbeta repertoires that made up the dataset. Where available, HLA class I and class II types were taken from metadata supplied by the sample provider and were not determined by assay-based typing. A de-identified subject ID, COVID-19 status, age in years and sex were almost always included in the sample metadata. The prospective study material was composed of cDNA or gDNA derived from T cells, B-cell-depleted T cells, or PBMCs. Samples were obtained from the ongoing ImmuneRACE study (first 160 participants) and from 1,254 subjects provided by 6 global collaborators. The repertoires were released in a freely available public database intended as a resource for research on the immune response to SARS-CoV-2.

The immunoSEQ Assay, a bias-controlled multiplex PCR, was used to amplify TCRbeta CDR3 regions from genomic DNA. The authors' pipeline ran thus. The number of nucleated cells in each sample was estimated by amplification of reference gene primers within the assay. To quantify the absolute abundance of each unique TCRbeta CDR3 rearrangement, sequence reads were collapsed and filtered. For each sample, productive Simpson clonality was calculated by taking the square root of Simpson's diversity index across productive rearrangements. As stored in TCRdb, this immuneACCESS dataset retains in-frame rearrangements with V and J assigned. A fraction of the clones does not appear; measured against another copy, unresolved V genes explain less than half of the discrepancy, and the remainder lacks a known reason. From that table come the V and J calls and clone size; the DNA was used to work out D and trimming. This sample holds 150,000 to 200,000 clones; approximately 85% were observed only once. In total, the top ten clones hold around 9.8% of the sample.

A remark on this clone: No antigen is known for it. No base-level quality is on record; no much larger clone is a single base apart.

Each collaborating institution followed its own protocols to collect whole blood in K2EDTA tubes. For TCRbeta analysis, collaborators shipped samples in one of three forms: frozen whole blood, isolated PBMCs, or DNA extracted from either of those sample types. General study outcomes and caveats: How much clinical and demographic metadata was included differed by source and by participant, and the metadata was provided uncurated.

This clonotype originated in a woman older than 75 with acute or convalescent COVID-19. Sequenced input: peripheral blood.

The CDR3 sequence is CAISLAGEYNEQFF. The DNA sequence follows: TGTGCCATTTCGCTAGCGGGAGAATACAATGAGCAGTTCTTC. The rearrangement combines TRBV10-3 with TRBJ2-1; 10 central nucleotides agree with TRBD2. At the junction V is shortened by 9 bases and J by 4 bases; bases outside the gene matches: 6. The CDR3 measures 14 amino acids from cysteine to phenylalanine. CDR3 DNA is the only sequence kept; it has 42 bases, read in frame from the first base. As encoded in the germline V gene, CDR1 is ENHRY while CDR2 is SYGVKD.